This T cell receptor beta chain emerged from a study of Ad26.COV2.S vaccination and SARS-CoV-2 variants. Points on this clone: Its specificity is not known.

Treatment: roughly 20 received Ad26.COV2.S at low or high dose, single or two shots; 5 received placebo; per-sample allocation not given. Sample collection was performed on day 63 after the first vaccine or placebo injection. The shot given was an Ad26 vector that makes Wuhan-strain SARS-CoV-2 spike. Overall study results and limits: After vaccination, substantial breadth of spike-specific CD8+ and CD4+ responses was reported.

TCRdb's table, derived via immunoSEQ multiplex PCR, lists solely in-frame clones and lacks some. This table holds around 300,000 clones, about 90% found once. Material: peripheral blood, obtained in a trial of Ad26.COV2.S vaccine versus placebo. The receptor's source is a person aged 18-60 years who received the Ad26.COV2.S COVID-19 vaccine or a placebo.

The CDR3 protein is CASSLAGGKAKNIQYF. Here the CDR3 DNA reads TGTGCCAGCAGCTTAGCAGGAGGGAAGGCCAAAAACATTCAGTACTTC. The chain links TRBV7-2 to TRBJ2-4; D possibly corresponds to TRBD2 (6 bases). Trimming pared 0 bases from V and 1 base from J, leaving 10 bases between. Germline assignment: CDR1 SGHTA and CDR2 FQGNSA. The CDR3 runs 16 residues.